A selection of T cell receptor beta chains follows, all from one sample in a study of T-cell reconstitution after alpha-beta-depleted transplantation in children. MiXCR, applied by TCRdb to the PCR reads, yields one record per CDR3 protein. This table holds approximately 44,000 distinct CDR3 sequences, 5.8% found once. The source material was PBMCs, mostly from graft donor cells, sampled 60 days after TCRalphabeta/CD19-depleted stem cell transplant. These receptors were collected from a female patient aged 2-9 years who had a stem cell transplant for aplastic anemia, so the T cells may come from the graft donor. Each CDR3 is given with its conserved first and last residue. The D gene is left open where the match is weak. Some rows have no size entry. The others give once, few or many, or a class for an expanded clone.

many	TRBV20-1	-	TRBJ1-1	CSARVTRNTEAFF	TGCAGTGCTAGAGTCACCCGGAACACTGAAGCTTTCTTT
many	TRBV20-1	-	TRBJ2-7	CSAGGGITYEQYF	TGCAGTGCTGGTGGGGGGATTACCTACGAGCAGTACTTC
many	TRBV6-5	TRBD2	TRBJ2-3	CASSSAGGRDTQYF	TGTGCCAGCAGTTCAGCGGGGGGGCGGGATACGCAGTATTTT
-	TRBV3-1	-	TRBJ2-3	CASSQGKRMGDTQYF	TGTGCCAGCAGCCAAGGGAAGCGGATGGGAGATACGCAGTATTTT
many	TRBV20-1	-	TRBJ1-6	CSARDLDRRNSPLHF	TGCAGTGCTAGAGACCTTGACAGAAGAAATTCACCCCTCCACTTT
few	TRBV3-1	-	TRBJ2-5	CASSHGLGRETQYF	TGTGCCAGCAGCCACGGTCTGGGCCGAGAGACCCAGTACTTC
many	TRBV7-3	TRBD1	TRBJ2-5	CASSLGAGGQETQYF	TGTGCCAGCAGCTTAGGGGCAGGGGGTCAAGAGACCCAGTACTTC
many	TRBV5-1	TRBD1	TRBJ2-5	CASSFKGAQETQYF	TGCGCCAGCAGCTTTAAGGGGGCTCAAGAGACCCAGTACTTC
few	TRBV28	-	TRBJ2-3	CASSYYFPGQTDTQYF	TGTGCCAGCAGCTACTATTTTCCTGGGCAGACAGATACGCAGTATTTT
many	TRBV12-3/TRBV12-4	-	TRBJ2-7	CASSFRDYEQYF	TGTGCCAGCAGTTTCCGGGACTACGAGCAGTACTTC
many	TRBV7-6	TRBD1	TRBJ2-7	CASSSPPGTGVYEQYF	TGTGCCAGCAGCTCACCCCCCGGGACAGGGGTCTACGAGCAGTACTTC
many	TRBV20-1	-	TRBJ2-7	CSASRAYLGFTVVYEQYF	TGCAGTGCTAGTCGCGCCTACTTAGGGTTCACCGTGGTATACGAGCAGTACTTC
-	TRBV6-2/TRBV6-3	-	TRBJ2-1	CASSSLSSYNEQFF	TGTGCCAGCAGTTCGTTGAGCTCCTACAATGAGCAGTTCTTC
-	TRBV6-6	-	TRBJ2-7	CASSFRWTLYEQYF	TGTGCCAGCAGTTTCAGGTGGACCCTCTACGAGCAGTACTTC
few	TRBV19	TRBD2	TRBJ2-3	CASSNVGRATDTQYF	TGTGCCAGTAGCAATGTCGGGAGGGCAACAGATACGCAGTATTTT
few	TRBV25-1	TRBD1	TRBJ2-7	CASTQTGTGMSEQYF	TGTGCCAGCACCCAAACCGGGACAGGGATGAGCGAGCAGTACTTC
many	TRBV10-3	-	TRBJ2-5	CAISESLWRGETQYF	TGTGCCATCAGTGAGTCCTTGTGGAGGGGAGAGACCCAGTACTTC
many	TRBV15	-	TRBJ1-2	CATSRDRGATYGYTF	TGTGCCACCAGCAGAGATCGGGGAGCGACCTATGGCTACACCTTC
many	TRBV20-1	TRBD2	TRBJ2-1	CSATSGGDYNEQFF	TGCAGTGCTACGTCGGGAGGGGACTACAATGAGCAGTTCTTC
many	TRBV12-3/TRBV12-4	TRBD1	TRBJ2-7	CASSSRDRDYEQYF	TGTGCCAGCAGTTCCCGGGACAGGGACTACGAGCAGTACTTC
many	TRBV20-1	TRBD2	TRBJ2-3	CSASDSGLAGFTPGSDTQYF	TGCAGTGCTAGTGACTCTGGACTAGCGGGGTTCACTCCAGGGTCAGATACGCAGTATTTT
few	TRBV2	-	TRBJ1-3	CASSRGGSGNTIYF	TGTGCCAGCAGTCGAGGGGGGTCTGGAAACACCATATATTTT
many	TRBV5-1	TRBD1	TRBJ1-1	CASKPQGARAEAFF	TGCGCCAGCAAACCACAGGGGGCGAGGGCTGAAGCTTTCTTT
many	TRBV5-1	TRBD1	TRBJ2-3	CASSFTGGLADTQYF	TGCGCCAGCAGCTTTACAGGGGGCTTGGCAGATACGCAGTATTTT
few	TRBV11-3	-	TRBJ2-5	CASSLDPKETQYF	TGTGCCAGCAGCTTAGATCCGAAAGAGACCCAGTACTTC
many	TRBV20-1	-	TRBJ2-4	CSANTRNIQYF	TGCAGTGCAAACACAAGAAACATTCAGTACTTC
-	TRBV3-1	-	TRBJ2-5	CASSLQGFQETQYF	TGTGCCAGCAGCCTACAGGGATTCCAAGAGACCCAGTACTTC
many	TRBV7-9	-	TRBJ1-5	CASQGPPDQPQHF	TGTGCCAGCCAGGGGCCCCCCGATCAGCCCCAGCATTTT
many	TRBV5-1	TRBD1	TRBJ2-2	CASSLARGQGTTGELFF	TGCGCCAGCAGCTTGGCCAGGGGACAGGGTACGACCGGGGAGCTGTTTTTT
few	TRBV7-9	-	TRBJ1-2	CASSLQEDGYTF	TGTGCCAGCAGCTTACAGGAAGATGGCTACACCTTC
many	TRBV20-1	-	TRBJ2-1	CSASTGEAYNEQFF	TGCAGTGCTAGTACGGGGGAAGCCTACAATGAGCAGTTCTTC
few	TRBV11-2	-	TRBJ2-7	CASSLSGTEQYF	TGTGCCAGCAGCTTGTCAGGGACCGAGCAGTACTTC
many	TRBV28	-	TRBJ2-7	CASSLRVDEQYF	TGTGCCAGCAGCCTTAGGGTGGACGAGCAGTACTTC
-	TRBV3-1	-	TRBJ2-1	CATSPLGAPGFF	TGTGCCACCTCCCCTCTAGGGGCCCCGGGGTTCTTC
many	TRBV28	TRBD1	TRBJ1-5	CASRVQGAERPQHF	TGTGCCAGCAGAGTACAGGGGGCAGAAAGGCCCCAGCATTTT
many	TRBV12-3/TRBV12-4	TRBD1	TRBJ2-1	CASSPRTGKPNEQFF	TGTGCCAGCAGTCCTAGGACAGGCAAGCCCAATGAGCAGTTCTTC
many	TRBV28	-	TRBJ2-1	CASSKINEQFF	TGTGCCAGCAGCAAAATCAATGAGCAGTTCTTC
-	TRBV14	-	TRBJ1-2	CASSPDRNYGYTF	TGTGCCAGCAGTCCGGACAGAAACTATGGCTACACCTTC
few	TRBV5-6	-	TRBJ1-2	CASSLGRNQNYGYTF	TGTGCCAGCAGCTTGGGGCGGAACCAAAACTATGGCTACACCTTC
many	TRBV7-6	TRBD1	TRBJ1-1	CASSQQGNQNTEAFF	TGTGCCAGCAGCCAACAGGGGAATCAGAACACTGAAGCTTTCTTT
many	TRBV7-6	-	TRBJ2-3	CASSSGADTQYF	TGTGCCAGCAGCTCAGGGGCAGATACGCAGTATTTT
many	TRBV5-6	TRBD1	TRBJ1-2	CASSWGDRSSINGYTF	TGTGCCAGCAGCTGGGGGGACAGAAGCTCCATTAATGGCTACACCTTC
many	TRBV30	TRBD1	TRBJ2-2	CAWSAGTGKNTGELFF	TGTGCCTGGAGCGCCGGGACAGGGAAAAACACCGGGGAGCTGTTTTTT
many	TRBV24-1	TRBD1	TRBJ2-5	CATSDLTGGRGETQYF	TGTGCCACCAGTGATTTGACAGGGGGGCGCGGGGAGACCCAGTACTTC
many	TRBV20-1	-	TRBJ1-5	CSASPGIYSNQPQHF	TGCAGTGCTAGTCCCGGGATTTATAGCAATCAGCCCCAGCATTTT
-	TRBV2	-	TRBJ2-6	CASSDRGGPNVLTF	TGTGCCAGCAGTGACAGGGGAGGGCCCAACGTCCTGACTTTC
many	TRBV20-1	-	TRBJ2-7	CSALGGTNELYEQYF	TGCAGTGCCCTGGGCGGGACCAATGAACTCTACGAGCAGTACTTC
-	TRBV20-1	-	TRBJ1-2	CSPDITGILSYGYTF	TGCAGTCCCGACATTACCGGGATTTTAAGCTATGGCTACACCTTC
many	TRBV15	-	TRBJ2-1	CATSRDGSAYNEQFF	TGTGCCACCAGCAGAGACGGGAGCGCCTACAATGAGCAGTTCTTC
many	TRBV7-3	-	TRBJ1-1	CASSPTEVLMNTEAFF	TGTGCCAGCAGCCCGACCGAGGTTCTTATGAACACTGAAGCTTTCTTT